This T cell receptor beta chain was captured in a study of blood T cell repertoires in COVID-19. Ages ranged from about 18 to 100 years, with residence in 24 US areas. Germline V gene data show CDR1 as GTSNPN and CDR2 as SVGIG (reference sequence). The CDR3 extends over 13 amino acids. V shed 0 bases and J 8 bases; nucleotides not matched to a gene: 6. Authors' processing steps: Cell counts per sample came from amplifying reference gene primers. TCRdb's table, derived via immunoSEQ multiplex PCR, lists solely in-frame clones and lacks some. V and J calls and clone size come straight from that table; D and trimming were deduced from the DNA. The sample yields around 390,000 clones, approximately 87% seen once.

The sample was PBMCs or T cells enriched from blood (not recorded which). The TCR sequence derives from a woman aged 45-59 years who had recovered from COVID-19. The V gene is TRBV30, the J gene TRBJ1-2, with 7 bases fitting TRBD1. As DNA, the CDR3 is TGTGCCTGGAGTGTAACAGGGGCAGGAGGCTACACCTTC. It is translated as CAWSVTGAGGYTF. The full variable domain, in which reference TRBV30 and TRBJ1-2 provide the parts outside the CDR3, is SQTIHQWPATLVQPVGSPLSLECTVEGTSNPNLYWYRQAAGRGLQLLFYSVGIGQISSEVPQNLSASRPQDRQFILSSKKLLLSDSGFYLCAWSVTGAGGYTFGSGTRLTVV.